This is a list of T cell receptor beta chains from one sample in a study of shared clonotypes between healthy human individuals. Using immunoSEQ multiplex PCR, the repertoire was profiled, and TCRdb retains in-frame clones only, with some absent. The table lists 2 million to 2.5 million clones, approximately 93% of them singletons. Specimen: naive CD4+ T cells from PBMCs. The receptors come from a man aged 18-30 years in good health. Some clones in this sample may be carry-over from other donors' samples. The CDR3 runs from the conserved cysteine through the conserved F or W. The order of the fields is clone size, V gene, J gene, D gene, CDR3 DNA, CDR3 protein. A D gene is named only where the DNA matches it firmly. Only some rows state a clone size, as once, few, many or a class for expanded clones.

-,TRBV7-9,TRBJ1-1,TRBD1,TGTGCCAGCAGACCTACAGGGGGCTTCACTGAAGCTTTCTTT,CASRPTGGFTEAFF
once,TRBV19,TRBJ2-3,-,TGTGCCAGTAGTCACGACCGGGACATCATCACAGATACGCAGTATTTT,CASSHDRDIITDTQYF
-,TRBV11-2,TRBJ2-3,-,TGTGCCAGCAGCCCCGGCCATAGGCAAACTAGCACAGATACGCAGTATTTT,CASSPGHRQTSTDTQYF
few,TRBV2,TRBJ1-5,-,TGTGCCAGCAGTGAAGCCCTTGCTGATCAGCCCCAGCATTTT,CASSEALADQPQHF
-,TRBV7-6,TRBJ1-1,TRBD1,TGTGCCAGCAGCTTAGTCGGACAGGGAGGCACTGAAGCTTTCTTT,CASSLVGQGGTEAFF
once,TRBV2,TRBJ2-5,-,TGTGCCAGCACCCCGGGCGGGGAGACCCAGTACTTC,CASTPGGETQYF
-,TRBV6-1,TRBJ1-3,-,TGTGCCAGCAGTGAAAGACCTAACTCTGGAAACACCATATATTTT,CASSERPNSGNTIYF
once,TRBV9,TRBJ2-2,-,TGTGCCAGCAGCCTTACCGGGACGAACACCGGGGAGCTGTTTTTT,CASSLTGTNTGELFF
-,TRBV28,TRBJ2-7,-,TGTGCCAGCAGTTCGGGAACCTACGAGCAGTACTTC,CASSSGTYEQYF
-,TRBV19,TRBJ2-1,TRBD2,TGTGCCAGCGGCGGGGGGCCCAGGAGCTCCTACAATGAGCAGTTCTTC,CASGGGPRSSYNEQFF
-,TRBV11-1,TRBJ2-5,TRBD1,TGTGCCAGCAGCCCGGGACAGACGGAGACCCAGTACTTC,CASSPGQTETQYF
-,TRBV27,TRBJ2-1,-,TGTGCCAGCAGTTTTGGGGTGGCCGTTATTTCCTACAATGAGCAGTTCTTC,CASSFGVAVISYNEQFF
once,TRBV7-9,TRBJ1-1,TRBD1,TGTGCCAGCAGCGAGCCGGACAGGGGGGCCACTGAAGCTTTCTTT,CASSEPDRGATEAFF
-,TRBV30,TRBJ2-1,TRBD2,TGTGCCTGGAGTCTGGGACTAGCGTTGAATGAGCAGTTCTTC,CAWSLGLALNEQFF
-,TRBV15,TRBJ2-7,TRBD1,TGTGCCACCAGCAGAGTAGGGGACAGGTTCGTGAGTTACACCTACGAGCAGTACTTC,CATSRVGDRFVSYTYEQYF
-,TRBV10-3,TRBJ1-2,-,TGTGCCATCATGGGGGGAGGTGGCTACACCTTC,CAIMGGGGYTF
-,TRBV19,TRBJ2-2,TRBD2,TGTGCCAGCTCAATAAGCGGGACGAACACCGGGGAGCTGTTTTTT,CASSISGTNTGELFF
-,TRBV10-3,TRBJ2-3,TRBD2,TGTGCCGCTAGGGGGACTAGCGGTTCCACAGATACGCAGTATTTT,CAARGTSGSTDTQYF
-,TRBV6-1,TRBJ1-2,TRBD1,TGTGCCAGCAGCCCGGGACAGGGGCGTTTTGGCTACACCTTC,CASSPGQGRFGYTF
once,TRBV5-4,TRBJ2-7,-,TGTGCCAGCAGCTTGGGACAGAGAATTGGCGAGCAGTACTTC,CASSLGQRIGEQYF
-,TRBV29-1,TRBJ2-7,TRBD2,TGCAGCGCCGGGGGGACGGTATCCTACGAGCAGTACTTC,CSAGGTVSYEQYF
-,TRBV15,TRBJ2-3,-,TGTGCCACCAGCAAGGGGGGCGCAGATACGCAGTATTTT,CATSKGGADTQYF
-,TRBV6-5,TRBJ2-3,-,TGTGCCAGCAGTTATTTCGGGGATACGCAGTATTTT,CASSYFGDTQYF
-,TRBV11-3,TRBJ2-2,-,TGTGCCAGCAGGGGAAAGGGCGGGGAGCTGTTTTTT,CASRGKGGELFF
once,TRBV7-3,TRBJ1-4,TRBD1,TGTGCCAGCAGCTTAATGGGGACAGCTAATGAAAAACTGTTTTTT,CASSLMGTANEKLFF
-,TRBV28,TRBJ2-2,-,TGTGCCAGCAGAGCTCGCACCGGGGAGCTGTTTTTT,CASRARTGELFF
-,TRBV5-6,TRBJ1-4,-,TGTGCCAGCAGCTTGGGGCCAAACAATGAAAAACTGTTTTTT,CASSLGPNNEKLFF
once,TRBV18,TRBJ1-2,-,TGTGCCAGCTCACCCGAAACGGGACACTCGGCGGGCTACACCTTC,CASSPETGHSAGYTF
once,TRBV11-3,TRBJ2-1,TRBD2,TGTGCCAGCAGCCTAGCGGAGGCTTACAATGAGCAGTTCTTC,CASSLAEAYNEQFF
-,TRBV10-3,TRBJ2-7,-,TGTGCCATCAGTGTTAAGATAGGACCACCGGAGAATTACGAGCAGTACTTC,CAISVKIGPPENYEQYF
-,TRBV28,TRBJ2-2,-,TGTGCCAGCAGCCTTCCAGACAGGGGGGAGCTGTTTTTT,CASSLPDRGELFF
once,TRBV19,TRBJ1-1,-,TGTGCCAGTAAAGATTTGACCACTGAAGCTTTCTTT,CASKDLTTEAFF
-,TRBV28,TRBJ1-2,-,TGTGCCAGCAGCACAGGGACATATGGCTACACCTTC,CASSTGTYGYTF
-,TRBV19,TRBJ1-2,TRBD1,TGTGCCAGTAGACCGGGACAGGCCTATGGCTACACCTTC,CASRPGQAYGYTF
-,TRBV5-6,TRBJ2-7,-,TGTGCCAGCAGCTTCAGGGTCGCCTACGAGCAGTACTTC,CASSFRVAYEQYF
-,TRBV18,TRBJ2-5,-,TGTGCCAGCTCACCACCGTCTTTATGGGACGAGGACCTAAGGGGAGAGACCCAGTACTTC,CASSPPSLWDEDLRGETQYF
-,TRBV11-1,TRBJ2-7,-,TGTGCCAGCAGCTTAAGGCCCCCGAGGAGATTCGCTTCCTACGAGCAGTACTTC,CASSLRPPRRFASYEQYF
-,TRBV5-1,TRBJ2-5,-,TGCGCCAGCACCGAGACACCCCAAGAGACCCAGTACTTC,CASTETPQETQYF
-,TRBV7-9,TRBJ2-5,-,TGTGCCAGCAGCTTCACAAGAGGGACCCAGTACTTC,CASSFTRGTQYF
-,TRBV11-2,TRBJ2-1,-,TGTGCCAGCAGCTCGGGTTGGGGCCCCGATGAGCAGTTCTTC,CASSSGWGPDEQFF
-,TRBV2,TRBJ2-2,TRBD1,TGTGCCAGCAGTGAGACAGGGGGTTCGAACACCGGGGAGCTGTTTTTT,CASSETGGSNTGELFF
-,TRBV5-4,TRBJ2-2,-,TGTGCCAGCAGCTCGGGGGCGAACACCGGGGAGCTGTTTTTT,CASSSGANTGELFF
-,TRBV28,TRBJ2-2,TRBD2,TGTGCCAGCAGTTTTAGGCCAGGGCTGACTAGCGGGAGATCCGGGGAGCTGTTTTTT,CASSFRPGLTSGRSGELFF
-,TRBV5-4,TRBJ2-3,-,TGTGCCAGCAGCTTGAATCCAACGACTAGGGCCCAGCAGTATTTT,CASSLNPTTRAQQYF
-,TRBV15,TRBJ2-7,-,TGTGCCACCAGCAGAGGGATTAGCGACCACGAGCAGTACTTC,CATSRGISDHEQYF
-,TRBV5-1,TRBJ1-4,TRBD1,TGCGCCAGCAGTCCGTCGTCAGGGGGCCGAGAAAAACTGTTTTTT,CASSPSSGGREKLFF
-,TRBV30,TRBJ1-1,-,TGTGCCTGGAGGCCTGGTGGGCCAGAAGCTTTCTTT,CAWRPGGPEAFF
-,TRBV15,TRBJ1-5,-,TGTGCCACCAGCTCCCAGAGAGATCAGCCCCAGCATTTT,CATSSQRDQPQHF
-,TRBV28,TRBJ2-7,TRBD1,TGTGCGACCACGGGACAGGGGGTCCCGACTGACTACGAGCAGTACTTC,CATTGQGVPTDYEQYF
-,TRBV18,TRBJ1-5,-,TGTGCCAGCTCACCGGACCCACAACAGCCCCAGCATTTT,CASSPDPQQPQHF
-,TRBV5-1,TRBJ2-1,TRBD1,TGCGCCAGCAGCTTGGGGGGACAGGGCCATGAGCAGTTCTTC,CASSLGGQGHEQFF